This TCR beta chain stems from a study of blood T cell repertoires in COVID-19 (dated by TCRdb to 2019 to 2021). For the wider study: Samples covering the acute and convalescent phases of COVID-19 were provided by collaborators in the United States, Italy and Spain. The material from the prospective study consisted of cDNA or gDNA derived from T cells, B-cell-depleted T cells, or PBMCs. The repertoires were released in a freely available public database intended as a resource for research on the immune response to SARS-CoV-2. Subjects who had been exposed to COVID-19, were actively infected with it, or had recovered from it provided the deeply sampled blood TCRbeta repertoires that made up the dataset. Where HLA class I and class II types were available, the types were taken from metadata supplied by the sample provider, not from assay-based typing. A de-identified subject ID, COVID-19 status, age in years and sex were almost always included in the sample metadata. The samples were drawn from two sources: the first 160 participants of the ongoing ImmuneRACE study, and 1,000 to 1,500 subjects contributed by 6 global collaborators.

Remarks on this clone: The target of this receptor is not known. No base quality information exists; no much larger clone differs at one position.

The CDR3 contains 15 residues, cysteine and phenylalanine counted. Only the CDR3 DNA is retained, 45 bases long and in frame from the first base. V lost 4 bases and J lost 4 bases, and the count of bases not matched to a germline gene is 10. For CDR1 and CDR2, the germline V gene (reference sequence) lists SGHNT and YYREEE. TCRbeta CDR3 regions were amplified from genomic DNA by means of the immunoSEQ Assay, a bias-controlled multiplex PCR. Per the original workflow: The number of nucleated cells in each sample was estimated by amplification of reference gene primers within the assay. Sequence reads were collapsed and filtered to measure the absolute abundance of every unique TCRbeta CDR3 rearrangement. Productive Simpson clonality was computed per sample as the square root of Simpson's diversity index over productive rearrangements. TCRdb carries this immuneACCESS record with in-frame sequences only. Its versions omit some clonotypes, under half of them owing to an unresolved V gene in the studies checked, with the rest unexplained. V and J calls and clone size are as listed in that table; D and trimming were resolved from the DNA. The sample table records roughly 200,000 clones; just under 90% of these occur just once. Roughly 4% of the sample comes from the top ten.

In the prospective study, participants were roughly 18 to 95 years old, resided in fewer than 25 geographic areas of the United States, and were enrolled through a virtual design. To assign participants to cohorts, the prospective study relied on clinical history that participants themselves reported in a screening survey and a study questionnaire. Mobile phlebotomists in the prospective study collected whole blood, serum and a nasopharyngeal or oropharyngeal swab from every participant. Participants in the prospective study had the option to provide additional blood draws and questionnaires over a roughly two-month period. Prospective study blood samples were shipped either frozen or at room temperature before DNA extraction. Overall study outcomes, separate from this receptor: How much clinical and demographic metadata was included differed by source and by participant, and the metadata was provided uncurated.

Sequences were obtained from PBMCs or T cells enriched from blood (not recorded which). The sequence derives from a woman aged 25 to 39 with acute COVID-19. Recombination linked TRBV5-4 to TRBJ1-2, with 7 bases in between that match TRBD1. At the DNA level, the sequence is TGTGCCAGCAGCGTTGGGACAGAGAAGGTCTATGGCTACACCTTC. Its translation is CASSVGTEKVYGYTF.